These 14 T cell receptor beta chains share one sample of origin, sequenced in a study of shared clonotypes between healthy human individuals. Clones were sequenced by immunoSEQ multiplex PCR, and TCRdb holds only the in-frame ones, with some missing. The table includes more than 550,000 clones, 72% detected once. The specimen was memory CD4+ T cells sorted from blood. As to subset: CD45RA-negative fraction. The receptors were sampled from a woman aged 30 to 39 in good health.

This clone has a handful of counts. Other DNA sequences in this sample translate to the same CDR3. The V gene is TRBV28, the J gene TRBJ2-3; D is undetermined. Germline V gene sequence: CDR1 MDHEN, CDR2 SYDVKM. V lost 4 bases and J 3 bases, leaving 2 bases between the germline ends. The CDR3 runs 11 residues. The CDR3 DNA follows: TGTGCCAGCAGTTCGACAGATACGCAGTATTTT. Its translation is CASSSTDTQYF. The full variable domain, rest sourced from reference TRBV28 and TRBJ2-3, is DVKVTQSSRYLVKRTGEKVFLECVQDMDHENMFWYRQDPGLGLRLIYFSYDVKMKEKGDIPEGYSVSREKKERFSLILESASTNQTSMYLCASSSTDTQYFGPGTRLTVL.

The V gene is TRBV28, the J gene TRBJ2-1; 9 nucleotides agree with TRBD2. Germline V gene lookup returns CDR1 MDHEN and CDR2 SYDVKM. Trimming at V came to 10 bases and at J to 8 bases, leaving 12 bases not matched to a gene. CDR3 length: 14 residues. The CDR3 loop is CATTRGGRVDEQFF. The CDR3 DNA reads as TGTGCCACCACACGAGGCGGGAGGGTGGATGAGCAGTTCTTC.

As concerns this clone: A read error may be the cause here, since a much bigger clone is one base away. The V gene is TRBV5-1, the J gene TRBJ2-1, with 8 bases matching TRBD2. Trimming removed 0 bases from V and 9 bases from J; junction bases left unmatched: 5. CDR1 SGHRS and CDR2 YFSETQ come from the germline V gene. This CDR3 comprises 14 residues. The chain's CDR3 is CASSLDGRAGEQFF. CDR3 DNA: TGCGCCAGCAGCTTGGACGGGAGGGCCGGTGAGCAGTTCTTC.

The chain joins TRBV5-1 to TRBJ1-2, with D unclear. This CDR3 region has 17 residues. Trimming took 0 bases from V and 3 from J, leaving 18 bases between them. CDR1 is SGHRS and CDR2 is YFSETQ in the germline V gene. The CDR3 coding sequence is TGCGCCAGCAGCTTGGGTGGCAGTTCTGCCGTTCACTATGGCTACACCTTC. This gives the protein CASSLGGSSAVHYGYTF.

The rearrangement joins TRBV11-1 to TRBJ2-5; 11 bases are shared with TRBD2. The V segment lost 7 bases and the J segment 1 base; nucleotides outside the gene matches: 8. The CDR3 covers 16 residues. The germline CDR1 and CDR2 sequences are SGHAT and FQDESV (reference sequence). The CDR3 nucleotides are TGTGCCAGCACACCTCTACTAGCGGGGGCCCAAGAGACCCAGTACTTC. It translates to CASTPLLAGAQETQYF.

The chain carries TRBV11-2 and TRBJ2-5, with D hard to call. Trimming removed 5 bases at V and 2 bases at J, with 12 bases between. This CDR3 has 14 residues. Per germline, CDR1 SGHAT and CDR2 FQNNGV. CDR3: CASSQLGRQETQYF. CDR3 nucleotides: TGTGCCAGCAGCCAACTCGGGCGGCAAGAGACCCAGTACTTC. Full variable domain (missing parts from reference TRBV11-2 and TRBJ2-5): EAGVAQSPRYKIIEKRQSVAFWCNPISGHATLYWYQQILGQGPKLLIQFQNNGVVDDSQLPKDRFSAERLKGVDSTLKIQPAKLEDSAVYLCASSQLGRQETQYFGPGTRLLVL.

This clone occurred once. The chain combines TRBV28 with TRBJ1-2; no reliable D call. V gave up 3 bases and J gave up 2 bases, with 10 bases separating them. CDR1 is MDHEN, CDR2 SYDVKM, per germline. The CDR3 loop spans 14 amino acids. The CDR3 DNA follows: TGTGCCAGCAGTTTTGGCAGGCTAAACTATGGCTACACCTTC. Protein: CASSFGRLNYGYTF.

This clone showed up just a few times. The V call is TRBV6-5, the J call TRBJ1-2, with 8 positions matching TRBD1. The CDR3 contains 14 residues. V lost 6 bases and J lost 0; bases outside the gene matches: 3. CDR1 is MNHEY and CDR2 is SVGAGI in the germline V gene. The CDR3 reads CASSPQGANYGYTF. The DNA of the CDR3 is TGTGCCAGCAGCCCACAGGGGGCTAACTATGGCTACACCTTC.

This sequence joins TRBV5-1 and TRBJ1-4; weak D call: TRBD1 (6 bases). CDR3 length equals 14 residues. V dropped 0 bases and J dropped 8 bases, with 11 bases sitting between them. Germline V gene data show CDR1 as SGHRS and CDR2 as YFSETQ. The CDR3 sequence: CASSLAQGQEKLFF. Written as DNA, the CDR3 is TGCGCCAGCAGCTTGGCCCAGGGGCAAGAAAAACTGTTTTTT.

The chain combines TRBV5-4 with TRBJ2-5; a possible D gene is TRBD2 (5 bases). CDR3 length: 13 amino acids. Trimming left V 0 bases short and J 4 bases short, with 7 bases between. The germline gives CDR1 SGHNT, CDR2 YYREEE (reference sequence). CDR3 sequence (DNA): TGTGCCAGCAGCTTGGAAGCGGCAGAGACCCAGTACTTC. As protein: CASSLEAAETQYF. Full variable domain (rest looked up from reference TRBV5-4 and TRBJ2-5): ETGVTQSPTHLIKTRGQQVTLRCSSQSGHNTVSWYQQALGQGPQFIFQYYREEENGRGNFPPRFSGLQFPNYSSELNVNALELDDSALYLCASSLEAAETQYFGPGTRLLVL.

In DNA, the CDR3 is TGTGCCAGCAGTTACTCGGGACAAGTCAACACTGAAGCTTTCTTT. Translating it yields CASSYSGQVNTEAFF. The rearrangement links TRBV6-6 to TRBJ1-1; tentative D call: TRBD1 (6 bases). CDR1 and CDR2 (germline): MNHNY, SVGAGI (reference sequence). V was cut by 0 bases and J by 2 bases, with 10 bases left in between. The CDR3 length is 15 residues.

This clone appeared a single time. This rearrangement joins TRBV2 to TRBJ2-7; 15 bases map to TRBD2. V gave up 6 bases and J gave up 4 bases; unmatched junction bases: 7. This CDR3 is 16 amino acids long. The germline gives CDR1 SNHLY, CDR2 FYNNEI. CDR3 loop: CASRSAGTSGRYEQYF. The CDR3 region has the DNA TGTGCCAGCAGATCAGCCGGGACTAGCGGGAGGTACGAGCAGTACTTC.

Concerning this clone itself: Other nucleotide sequences in the sample specify the same CDR3. The rearrangement uses TRBV13 and TRBJ1-4, with unresolved D. The CDR3 loop spans 12 amino acids. V was cut by 5 bases and J by 5 bases, with 6 bases left in between. CDR1 and CDR2 from the germline V gene are PRHDT and FYEKMQ (reference sequence). The CDR3 here is CASSLRNEKLFF. CDR3 bases: TGTGCCAGCAGCCTCCGGAATGAAAAACTGTTTTTT.

The gene calls are TRBV6-1 and TRBJ2-2; a possible D gene is TRBD2 (5 bases). The length of the CDR3 is 14 residues. Germline V gene lookup returns CDR1 MNHNS and CDR2 SASEGT. The germline V and J ends were trimmed by 4 bases and 5 bases, with 11 bases remaining between them. CDR3: CASSVQGGTGELFF. In DNA, the CDR3 is TGTGCCAGCAGTGTACAAGGCGGGACCGGGGAGCTGTTTTTT.